Presented here are 30 T cell receptor beta chains from one specimen sequenced in a study of blood T cell repertoires in COVID-19. The repertoire was sequenced with immunoSEQ multiplex PCR; TCRdb's copy has only in-frame clones and lacks some. The data show roughly 250,000 clones, with under 90% seen just once and around 9.2% held by the top ten. The specimen sequenced was peripheral blood. These receptor sequences come from a human donor in a cohort sampled during active COVID-19.

J is TRBJ1-5 and V is TRBV6-1; possible D gene TRBD1, 5 bases. Trimming left V 1 base short and J 0 bases short, with 10 bases between. The CDR3 is made up of 16 amino acids. The germline V gene encodes CDR1 MNHNS and CDR2 SASEGT. CDR3: CASSEGQTYSNQPQHF. The DNA for the CDR3 is TGTGCCAGCAGTGAAGGACAGACTTATAGCAATCAGCCCCAGCATTTT.

The chain recombines TRBV28 with TRBJ2-1; 9 bases match TRBD1. The trim removed 6 bases at V and 2 bases at J, leaving 17 bases unmatched. Germline assignment: CDR1 MDHEN and CDR2 SYDVKM. CDR3 length: 19 residues. The CDR3 region has the DNA TGTGCCAGCAGGAGGACAGGGGTACTGAACAGCATAACCTACAATGAGCAGTTCTTC. It encodes CASRRTGVLNSITYNEQFF.

The V gene is TRBV2, the J gene TRBJ2-1; D is possibly TRBD1 (6 bases). The V and J ends lost 7 bases and 0 bases respectively, with 25 bases between them. CDR3 length: 19 residues. In germline, CDR1 is SNHLY, CDR2 FYNNEI. CDR3 in amino acids: CASTQAVFTGLRSYNEQFF. CDR3 DNA sequence: TGTGCCAGCACTCAAGCAGTTTTTACAGGGCTTCGCTCCTACAATGAGCAGTTCTTC.

This chain connects TRBV5-1 to TRBJ2-5, with 7 bases lining up with TRBD1. The CDR3 loop spans 14 amino acids. CDR1 is SGHRS and CDR2 is YFSETQ in the germline V gene. The V gene end was trimmed by 4 bases and the J gene end by 0 bases; junction bases not matched to a gene: 3. The CDR3 sequence is CASSNTGDQETQYF. The CDR3 DNA is TGCGCCAGCAGCAACACAGGGGACCAAGAGACCCAGTACTTC.

This clone was seen only a few times. The chain combines TRBV4-2 with TRBJ1-5, with 8 bases aligning to TRBD1. The V and J ends lost 3 bases and 8 bases, in that order; junction bases with no gene match: 18. The CDR3 is made up of 18 amino acids. CDR1 and CDR2 (germline): LGHNA, YNFKEQ. CDR3: CASSQGAGGAEGMEPQHF. The CDR3 region has the DNA TGTGCCAGCAGCCAGGGAGCAGGGGGCGCTGAGGGAATGGAGCCCCAGCATTTT.

This chain connects TRBV4-1 to TRBJ1-4, with unresolved D. V lost 0 bases and J 4 bases, leaving 6 bases between the germline ends. Germline CDR1 and CDR2: MGHRA and YSYEKL. The CDR3 spans 14 residues. CDR3 sequence: CASSQERFNEKLFF. The CDR3 DNA reads TGCGCCAGCAGCCAAGAACGGTTTAATGAAAAACTGTTTTTT.

The genes are TRBV2 and TRBJ2-7; the D gene is possibly TRBD1 (6 bases). CDR3 length: 11 residues. The germline gives CDR1 SNHLY, CDR2 FYNNEI. The V end was cut by 6 bases, the J end by 4 bases, with 7 bases between. CDR3 in amino acids: CASRRGYEQYF. As DNA, the CDR3 is TGTGCCAGCAGGAGGGGGTACGAGCAGTACTTC.

The V and J genes are TRBV4-2 and TRBJ2-3; TRBD1 is a possible D gene (6 bases). The V end was cut by 4 bases, the J end by 2 bases, with 13 bases between. CDR3 length equals 15 residues. Germline values: CDR1 LGHNA, CDR2 YNFKEQ. Written as DNA, the CDR3 is TGTGCCAGCAGCCTCTCAGGGGTCAACACAGATACGCAGTATTTT. Encoded protein: CASSLSGVNTDTQYF.

This chain's CDR3 is CASYRQGTHEQYF. CDR3 in DNA: TGTGCCAGCTATCGACAGGGTACCCACGAGCAGTACTTC. The chain employs TRBV28 and TRBJ2-7, with TRBD1 matching over 7 bases. CDR3 length: 13 residues. The J segment lost 5 bases and the V segment lost 8 bases, leaving 9 bases of the junction unmatched. Germline-derived CDR1 and CDR2 are MDHEN and SYDVKM.

The J gene is TRBJ2-7, the V gene TRBV9; 10 bases match TRBD1. Germline V gene lookup returns CDR1 SGDLS and CDR2 YYNGEE. The J segment lost 4 bases and the V segment lost 3 bases, leaving 7 bases of the junction unmatched. This CDR3 is 15 amino acids long. The CDR3 here is CASSGGDRGRYEQYF. CDR3 DNA sequence: TGTGCCAGCAGCGGGGGGGACAGGGGTCGGTACGAGCAGTACTTC.

The chain carries TRBV27 and TRBJ1-1; tentative D call: TRBD1 (5 bases). Trimming removed 3 bases at V and 0 bases at J, with 11 bases between. This CDR3 contains 15 residues. Germline V gene lookup returns CDR1 MNHEY and CDR2 SMNVEV (reference sequence). The CDR3 DNA follows: TGTGCCAGCAGTTTCCGGGGGGGAATGAACACTGAAGCTTTCTTT. Translation gives CASSFRGGMNTEAFF.

CDR3 sequence reads: CASSENQGQGKLGRYF. CDR3 DNA: TGTGCCAGCTCAGAGAACCAGGGACAGGGGAAGTTAGGTCGGTACTTC. The chain uses TRBV18 and TRBJ2-7; TRBD1 matches at 10 bases. The germline gives CDR1 KGHSH, CDR2 LQKENI. This CDR3 spans 16 amino acids. The trim removed 5 bases at V and 12 bases at J, leaving 19 bases unmatched. The complete variable domain, with remaining parts taken from reference TRBV18 and TRBJ2-7, reads NAGVMQNPRHLVRRRGQEARLRCSPMKGHSHVYWYRQLPEEGLKFMVYLQKENIIDESGMPKERFSAEFPKEGPSILRIQQVVRGDSAAYFCASSENQGQGKLGRYFGPGTRLTVT.

The chain links TRBV5-1 to TRBJ2-7; TRBD1 matches at 9 bases. The V segment lost 4 bases and the J segment 4 bases; nucleotides outside the gene matches: 6. The CDR3 covers 14 residues. Germline V gene lookup returns CDR1 SGHRS and CDR2 YFSETQ. The CDR3 DNA is TGCGCCAGCAGCGTAACAGGGGGCGGTTACGAGCAGTACTTC. Its translation is CASSVTGGGYEQYF.

DNA for the CDR3: TGTGCCAGTAGTTCATTGGGGGCGAGGGGCGAGCAGTACTTC. Protein: CASSSLGARGEQYF. V and J are TRBV19 and TRBJ2-7; perhaps TRBD1 as D (6 bases). Germline V gives CDR1 LNHDA, CDR2 SQIVND (reference sequence). The length of the CDR3 is 14 residues. The V end was cut by 5 bases, the J end by 6 bases, with 17 bases between.

This sequence joins TRBV18 and TRBJ1-2, with D possibly TRBD1 on 5 matching bases. The CDR3 is 15 amino acids. Trimming shortened V by 3 bases and J by 5 bases, and 16 bases separated the two germline ends. Germline V gives CDR1 KGHSH, CDR2 LQKENI. The CDR3 bases are TGTGCCAGCTCACCCCCGGGACGGCGGGAATATGGCTACACCTTC. Its protein product is CASSPPGRREYGYTF. The full variable domain, with the rest looked up from reference TRBV18 and TRBJ1-2, is NAGVMQNPRHLVRRRGQEARLRCSPMKGHSHVYWYRQLPEEGLKFMVYLQKENIIDESGMPKERFSAEFPKEGPSILRIQQVVRGDSAAYFCASSPPGRREYGYTFGSGTRLTVV.

The rearrangement links TRBV5-4 to TRBJ2-1, with D perhaps TRBD1 (6 bases). CDR1 is SGHNT and CDR2 is YYREEE in the germline V gene (reference sequence). CDR3 length: 13 residues. Trimming stripped 4 bases from V and 13 bases from J, with 18 bases between. The CDR3 region is CASSVTGTTNQFF. The CDR3 nucleotides read TGTGCCAGCAGCGTAACCGGGACAACAAACCAGTTCTTC.

The CDR3 DNA reads as TGTGCCACCGCGGGACAGGGACGCCAACGGGACACTGAAGCTTTCTTT. Translation: CATAGQGRQRDTEAFF. The gene calls are TRBV19 and TRBJ1-1; 9 bases agree with TRBD1. There are 16 residues in the CDR3. V shed 10 bases and J 3 bases; nucleotides not matched to a gene: 15. Germline CDR1 is LNHDA and CDR2 is SQIVND (reference sequence).

This chain joins TRBV11-3 and TRBJ2-5; tentatively, D is TRBD2 (6 bases). This CDR3 is 12 amino acids long. With 5 bases removed from V and 3 bases from J, the gap between germline ends came to 7 bases. From germline, CDR1 is SGHNT and CDR2 YENEEA. This CDR3 reads CASSRGEETQYF. CDR3 nucleotides: TGTGCCAGCAGCCGCGGGGAAGAGACCCAGTACTTC.

This rearrangement joins TRBV9 to TRBJ2-3; D not certain. This CDR3 is built from 13 residues. Trimming took 3 bases from V and 8 from J, leaving 13 bases between them. Germline CDR1 reads SGDLS; CDR2 reads YYNGEE. CDR3 protein: CASSETGGVTQYF. The CDR3 DNA follows: TGTGCCAGCAGCGAGACGGGTGGTGTTACGCAGTATTTT.

This sequence joins TRBV11-3 and TRBJ2-7, with TRBD2 matching over 7 bases. The CDR3 covers 13 residues. V was pared by 5 bases and J by 6 bases, with 7 bases of the junction left unmatched. Per the germline V gene, CDR1 is SGHNT and CDR2 is YENEEA. The CDR3 bases are TGTGCCAGCAGCAAAGGGACTACCGGCGAGCAGTACTTC. Amino acid sequence: CASSKGTTGEQYF.

In nucleotides, the CDR3 is TGTGCCAGCTACGCTACGATGACAGGGGGAACTTCACCCCTCCACTTT. As protein: CASYATMTGGTSPLHF. The J gene is TRBJ1-6, the V gene TRBV27, with TRBD1 matching 9 bases. CDR3 length: 16 amino acids. The V gene end was trimmed by 8 bases and the J gene end by 9 bases; junction bases not matched to a gene: 14. The germline V gene encodes CDR1 MNHEY and CDR2 SMNVEV (reference sequence).

The sample holds one count of this clone. The chain combines TRBV6-2 or TRBV6-3 with TRBJ2-3, with 8 bases identical to TRBD2. Germline lookup yields CDR1 MNHEY and CDR2 SVGEGT. The trim removed 2 bases at V and 7 bases at J, leaving 5 bases unmatched. The CDR3 totals 14 residues. The DNA of the CDR3 is TGTGCCAGCAGTTACCCGGGGGGGGTGAATACGCAGTATTTT. Its translation is CASSYPGGVNTQYF.

The V call is TRBV5-4, the J call TRBJ1-4, with a weak D call TRBD1 (5 bases). The CDR3 spans 13 residues. V dropped 2 bases and J dropped 8 bases, with 10 bases sitting between them. Germline lookup yields CDR1 SGHNT and CDR2 YYREEE (reference sequence). For the CDR3, the DNA is TGTGCCAGCAGCTTAGCAGGGCTCGAAAAACTGTTTTTT. It is translated as CASSLAGLEKLFF. The full variable domain, in which reference TRBV5-4 and TRBJ1-4 provide the parts outside the CDR3, is ETGVTQSPTHLIKTRGQQVTLRCSSQSGHNTVSWYQQALGQGPQFIFQYYREEENGRGNFPPRFSGLQFPNYSSELNVNALELDDSALYLCASSLAGLEKLFFGSGTQLSVL.

The CDR3, as DNA: TGTGCCAGTAGTACAAGGACAGGGATTATCGGGGAGCTGTTTTTT. This translates into CASSTRTGIIGELFF. The genes are TRBV19 and TRBJ2-2, with TRBD1 matching 8 bases. The CDR3 runs 15 residues. CDR1 is LNHDA and CDR2 is SQIVND in the germline V gene (reference sequence). The trim removed 4 bases at V and 7 bases at J, leaving 8 bases unmatched.

The chain carries TRBV5-1 and TRBJ1-3; 9 bases are shared with TRBD1. This CDR3 is built from 15 residues. V dropped 3 bases and J dropped 0; count of bases not matched to a gene: 1. Germline lookup yields CDR1 SGHRS and CDR2 YFSETQ. The CDR3 sequence is CASSWDRVSGNTIYF. CDR3 bases: TGCGCCAGCAGCTGGGACAGGGTCTCTGGAAACACCATATATTTT.

This clone was detected ten times or more. CDR3 sequence: CASSSSRGAREKLFF. The CDR3 DNA follows: TGTGCCAGCAGCTCTTCCCGGGGGGCTCGGGAAAAACTGTTTTTT. The J gene is TRBJ1-4, the V gene TRBV7-2, with a weak D call TRBD1 (6 bases). CDR1 and CDR2 from the germline V gene are SGHTA and FQGNSA. V was pared by 4 bases and J by 8 bases, with 17 bases between. This CDR3 contains 15 residues.

V gene TRBV10-2 combines with J gene TRBJ2-7, with 11 nucleotides matching TRBD2. This CDR3 region has 16 residues. Germline CDR1 is WSHSY and CDR2 is SAAADI. The V segment lost 8 bases and the J segment 3 bases; nucleotides outside the gene matches: 12. The CDR3 spells CASQSQPGLAVYEQYF. CDR3 nucleotide sequence: TGCGCCAGCCAATCCCAACCGGGACTAGCGGTCTACGAGCAGTACTTC.

The chain links TRBV7-8 to TRBJ1-5; D possibly corresponds to TRBD1 (5 bases). Germline V gives CDR1 SGHVS, CDR2 FQNEAQ. The V and J ends lost 5 bases and 0 bases respectively, with 17 bases between them. The CDR3 runs to 17 residues. CDR3 residues: CASSPRPGGNSNQPQHF. In nucleotides, the CDR3 is TGTGCCAGCAGCCCACGACCGGGGGGGAATAGCAATCAGCCCCAGCATTTT.

This clone was observed a single time. The chain uses TRBV5-1 and TRBJ2-5; D not resolved. Trimming removed 0 bases from V and 5 bases from J, with 11 bases in between. The CDR3 length is 14 residues. Germline CDR1 reads SGHRS; CDR2 reads YFSETQ. This CDR3 is CASSLGLVRETQYF. The CDR3 DNA is TGCGCCAGCAGCTTGGGGCTAGTTCGGGAGACCCAGTACTTC.

The chain recombines TRBV28 with TRBJ1-2, with TRBD1 matching over 8 bases. The germline gives CDR1 MDHEN, CDR2 SYDVKM. The junction had 10 bases not matched to a gene; V was cut back by 5 bases and J by 8 bases. The CDR3 length is 14 residues. The CDR3 bases are TGTGCCAGCAGTACTGCCTCAGGGGGCGGGGGCTACACCTTC. Translated, it gives CASSTASGGGGYTF.